Detailed here is one TCR beta chain. This CDR3 is built from 14 residues. CDR1 and CDR2 from the germline V gene are SGHAT and FQDESV (reference sequence). V lost 4 bases to trimming and J lost 3 bases, with 12 bases between them. The sample is drawn from a study of control samples from healthy donors and cancer patients. The data were produced by immunoSEQ multiplex PCR, yet TCRdb's version contains in-frame clones alone and is incomplete. The table includes around 150,000 clones, around 96% detected once. The chain is built from TRBV11-1 and TRBJ1-1, with no clear D. Sequences were obtained from blood. This clonotype originated in a woman between 40 and 50 years old in good health. The CDR3 is CASSSVGPYTEAFF. CDR3 bases: TGTGCCAGCAGCTCAGTCGGACCGTACACTGAAGCTTTCTTT.